A selection of T cell receptor beta chains follows, all from one sample in a study of blood T cell repertoires in COVID-19. Assay: immunoSEQ multiplex PCR; the TCRdb copy retains only in-frame clones and omits some. The sample carries approximately 260,000 clones, roughly 88% recorded once. Sequenced material: peripheral blood. The origin of the receptors is a woman between 40 and 55 years old who had recovered from COVID-19. Each CDR3 is given with its conserved first and last residue. D genes are given only for firm matches. Not all rows give a size; the values are once, few, many and, for expanded clones, a class.

>NA|TRBD1|TRBV5-4|TRBJ1-2
CASTGQTNTNYGYTF
TGTGCCAGCACGGGACAGACAAATACTAACTATGGCTACACCTTC
>NA|TRBD2|TRBV7-2|TRBJ2-1
CASSLGRGRVDEQFF
TGTGCCAGCAGCTTAGGGCGCGGGAGGGTGGATGAGCAGTTCTTC
>NA|TRBD2|TRBV3-1/TRBV3-2|TRBJ2-1
CASSVVLAGAYNEQFF
TGTGCCAGCAGCGTCGTTCTAGCGGGAGCCTACAATGAGCAGTTCTTC
>NA|TRBD1|TRBV4-2|TRBJ1-1
CASSLKPGTGALNTEAFF
TGTGCCAGCAGCCTCAAGCCCGGGACAGGCGCCCTGAACACTGAAGCTTTCTTT
>NA|NA|TRBV18|TRBJ2-1
CASSPTRQRAYNEQFF
TGTGCCAGCTCACCCACCCGTCAGCGGGCCTACAATGAGCAGTTCTTC
>NA|TRBD1|TRBV19|TRBJ1-2
CASSTDRVNGYTF
TGTGCCAGTAGTACCGACAGGGTAAATGGCTACACCTTC
>NA|TRBD1|TRBV30|TRBJ1-2
CAWSRDRGHTNYGYTF
TGTGCCTGGAGTCGCGACAGGGGGCATACTAACTATGGCTACACCTTC
>NA|TRBD1|TRBV5-8|TRBJ2-5
CASSPGQGVVETQYF
TGTGCCAGCAGCCCGGGACAGGGGGTCGTCGAGACCCAGTACTTC
>NA|NA|TRBV27|TRBJ2-1
CASSLIWHPYNEQFF
TGTGCCAGCAGTCTTATCTGGCACCCGTACAATGAGCAGTTCTTC
>NA|TRBD1|TRBV6-6|TRBJ2-7
CASSRTGIGSDEQYF
TGTGCCAGCAGCAGGACAGGGATCGGGTCAGACGAGCAGTACTTC
>NA|TRBD2|TRBV25-1|TRBJ2-7
CASAGLDSHEQYF
TGTGCCAGCGCGGGACTAGATAGCCACGAGCAGTACTTC
>NA|NA|TRBV18|TRBJ2-7
CASSPTTPEQYF
TGTGCCAGCTCACCTACTACGCCCGAGCAGTACTTC
>few|TRBD1|TRBV15|TRBJ1-6
CATSRDRNSPLHF
TGTGCCACCAGCCGGGACAGAAATTCACCCCTCCACTTT
>NA|TRBD1|TRBV7-2|TRBJ2-7
CASSSIPGQGYEQYF
TGTGCCAGCAGCTCTATTCCGGGACAGGGCTACGAGCAGTACTTC
>once|TRBD1|TRBV5-1|TRBJ2-7
CASRGGQGHHEQYF
TGCGCCAGCAGGGGGGGACAGGGACATCACGAGCAGTACTTC
>NA|NA|TRBV28|TRBJ2-7
CASTLRGGSYEQYF
TGTGCCAGCACCCTAAGGGGCGGCTCCTACGAGCAGTACTTC